A selection of T cell receptor beta chains follows, all from one sample in a study of blood T cell repertoires in COVID-19. The data were produced by immunoSEQ multiplex PCR, yet TCRdb's version contains in-frame clones alone and is incomplete. The sample contains approximately 52,000 clones, 80% to 95% of which appear only once. What was sequenced was peripheral blood. These receptors originate from a man between 50 and 59 years old with active COVID-19. The CDR3 runs from the conserved cysteine through the conserved F or W. Fields, in order: D gene, J gene, clone size, V gene, CDR3 DNA, CDR3 protein. The D gene is left open where the match is weak. Clone size is not always given. Where it is, it says once, few, many or a class for expanded clones.

>-|TRBJ2-1|-|TRBV5-1
TGCGCCAGCAGCTTGGAACCGATGAGGGAGCAGTTCTTC
CASSLEPMREQFF
>-|TRBJ1-2|-|TRBV30
TGTGCCTGGTTTGAAGCTACGGTCCATGGTTTCGGCTACACCTTC
CAWFEATVHGFGYTF
>-|TRBJ1-2|once|TRBV27
TGTGCCAGCAGTCCCCGACAGAACTATGGCTACACCTTC
CASSPRQNYGYTF
>-|TRBJ1-1|-|TRBV5-1
TGCGCCAGCAGCAGAGATACCTGGGAAGCTTTCTTT
CASSRDTWEAFF
>TRBD1|TRBJ1-5|-|TRBV19
TGTGCCAGTAGTAGTATTGGACAGGGGACTCTAAGCAATCAGCCCCAGCATTTT
CASSSIGQGTLSNQPQHF
>-|TRBJ1-1|-|TRBV11-2
TGTGCCAGCAGCTTAAGGGGCATGGGCACTGAAGCTTTCTTT
CASSLRGMGTEAFF
>-|TRBJ2-7|-|TRBV5-1
TGCGCCAGCAGCTTGTTTCCGGTCTCCTACGAGCAGTACTTC
CASSLFPVSYEQYF
>-|TRBJ2-7|few|TRBV5-6
TGTGCCAGCAGCCCAGACACCTCCTACGAGCAGTACTTC
CASSPDTSYEQYF
>-|TRBJ2-1|-|TRBV11-2
TGTGCCAGCAGCTTAGCAACCTACAATGAGCAGTTCTTC
CASSLATYNEQFF
>-|TRBJ1-1|-|TRBV9
TGTGCCAGCAGCCCCTATAGTCTTGGGAACACTGAAGCTTTCTTT
CASSPYSLGNTEAFF
>-|TRBJ2-3|-|TRBV10-2
TGCGCCAGCAGCCTGACAGCTGCCACAGATACGCAGTATTTT
CASSLTAATDTQYF